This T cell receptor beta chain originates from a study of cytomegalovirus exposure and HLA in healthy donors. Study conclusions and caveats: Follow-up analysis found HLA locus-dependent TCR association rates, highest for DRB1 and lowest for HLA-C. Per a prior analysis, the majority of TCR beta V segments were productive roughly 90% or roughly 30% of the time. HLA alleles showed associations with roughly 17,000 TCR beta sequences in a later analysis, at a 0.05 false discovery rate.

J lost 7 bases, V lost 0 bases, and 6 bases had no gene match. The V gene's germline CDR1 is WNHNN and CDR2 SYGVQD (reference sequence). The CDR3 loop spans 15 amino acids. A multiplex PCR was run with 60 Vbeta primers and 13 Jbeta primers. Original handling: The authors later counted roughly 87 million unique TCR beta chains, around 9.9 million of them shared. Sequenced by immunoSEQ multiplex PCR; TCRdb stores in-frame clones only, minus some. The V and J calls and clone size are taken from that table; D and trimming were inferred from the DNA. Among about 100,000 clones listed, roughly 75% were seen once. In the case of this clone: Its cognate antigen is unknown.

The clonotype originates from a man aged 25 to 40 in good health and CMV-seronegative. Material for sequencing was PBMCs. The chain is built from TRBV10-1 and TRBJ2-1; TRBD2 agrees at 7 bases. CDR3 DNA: TGCGCCAGCAGTGAGTCTGGGAGGGGCAGTAATGAGCAGTTCTTC. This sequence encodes CASSESGRGSNEQFF.